The T cell receptor (beta chain) described here comes from a study of blood T cell repertoires in COVID-19. Overall study: Samples of COVID-19 (acute and convalescent) were obtained from the United States, Italy and Spain. T cells, B-cell-depleted T cells, or PBMCs supplied cDNA or gDNA.

Trimming cost V 5 bases and J 7 bases, with 23 bases left between them. Germline V gene lookup returns CDR1 SGHAT and CDR2 FQNNGV. This CDR3 spans 17 amino acids. The repertoire was sequenced with immunoSEQ multiplex PCR; TCRdb's copy has only in-frame clones and lacks some. The top ten hold more than 1% of the sample, which has nearly 350,000 clones, over 75% seen once. Cohorts were based on clinical histories the participants reported. Symptom resolution, clearance, or two negative PCRs marked the recovered donors of Cohort 3. Sequencing used PBMCs or T cells enriched from blood (not recorded which). This receptor was obtained from a woman in her twenties or thirties who had recovered from COVID-19. The V call is TRBV11-2, the J call TRBJ1-4, with no clear D. The CDR3 DNA is TGTGCCAGCAGCCCCCGGGGAGGTGTGGTATTGAGTGAAAAACTGTTTTTT. This codes for CASSPRGGVVLSEKLFF.